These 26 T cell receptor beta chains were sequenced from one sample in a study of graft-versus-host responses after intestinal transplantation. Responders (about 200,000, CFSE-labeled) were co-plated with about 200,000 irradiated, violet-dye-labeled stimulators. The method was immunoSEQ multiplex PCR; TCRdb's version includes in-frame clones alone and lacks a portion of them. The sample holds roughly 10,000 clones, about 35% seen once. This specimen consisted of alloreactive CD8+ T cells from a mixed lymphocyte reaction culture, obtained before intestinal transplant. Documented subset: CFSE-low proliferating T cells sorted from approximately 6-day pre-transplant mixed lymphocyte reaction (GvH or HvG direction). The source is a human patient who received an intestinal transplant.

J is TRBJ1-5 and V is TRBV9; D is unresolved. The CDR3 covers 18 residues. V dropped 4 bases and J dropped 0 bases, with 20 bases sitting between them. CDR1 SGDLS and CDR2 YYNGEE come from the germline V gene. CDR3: CASSSPRGESDSNQPQHF. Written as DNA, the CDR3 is TGTGCCAGCAGCTCCCCCCGAGGTGAATCCGATAGCAATCAGCCCCAGCATTTT. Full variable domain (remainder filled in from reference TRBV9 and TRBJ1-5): DSGVTQTPKHLITATGQRVTLRCSPRSGDLSVYWYQQSLDQGLQFLIQYYNGEERAKGNILERFSAQQFPDLHSELNLSSLELGDSALYFCASSSPRGESDSNQPQHFGDGTRLSIL.

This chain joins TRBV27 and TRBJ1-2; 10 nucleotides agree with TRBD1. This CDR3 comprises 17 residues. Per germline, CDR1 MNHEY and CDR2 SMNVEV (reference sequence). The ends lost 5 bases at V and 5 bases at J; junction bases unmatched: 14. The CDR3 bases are TGTGCCAGCAGTCAGAGATGGACAGGGGGGTTTTGGTATGGCTACACCTTC. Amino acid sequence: CASSQRWTGGFWYGYTF.

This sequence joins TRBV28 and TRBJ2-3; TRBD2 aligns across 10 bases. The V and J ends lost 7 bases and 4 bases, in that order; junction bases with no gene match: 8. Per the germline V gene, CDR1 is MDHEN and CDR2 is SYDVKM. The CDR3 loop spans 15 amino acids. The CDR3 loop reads CASNLAGGPPDTQYF. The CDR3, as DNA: TGTGCCAGCAACTTAGCGGGGGGCCCCCCAGATACGCAGTATTTT.

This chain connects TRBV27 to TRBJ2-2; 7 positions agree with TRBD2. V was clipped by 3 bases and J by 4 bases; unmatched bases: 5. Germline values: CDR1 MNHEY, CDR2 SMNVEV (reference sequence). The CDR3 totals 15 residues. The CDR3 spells CASSFLGEGTGELFF. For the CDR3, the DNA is TGTGCCAGCAGTTTCCTCGGGGAGGGCACCGGGGAGCTGTTTTTT.

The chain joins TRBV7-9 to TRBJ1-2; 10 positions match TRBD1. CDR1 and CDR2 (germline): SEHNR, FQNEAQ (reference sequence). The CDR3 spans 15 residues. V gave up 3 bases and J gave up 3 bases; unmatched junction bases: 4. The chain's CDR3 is CASSFRTGGHYGYTF. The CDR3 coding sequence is TGTGCCAGCAGCTTCCGGACAGGGGGACACTATGGCTACACCTTC. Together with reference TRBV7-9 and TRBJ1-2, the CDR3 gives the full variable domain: DTGVSQNPRHKITKRGQNVTFRCDPISEHNRLYWYRQTLGQGPEFLTYFQNEAQLEKSRLLSDRFSAERPKGSFSTLEIQRTEQGDSAMYLCASSFRTGGHYGYTFGSGTRLTVV.

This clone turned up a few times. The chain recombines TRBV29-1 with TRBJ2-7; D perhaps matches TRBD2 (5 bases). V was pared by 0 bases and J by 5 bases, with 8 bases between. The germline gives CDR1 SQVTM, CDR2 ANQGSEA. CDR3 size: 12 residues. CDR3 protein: CSVEDTGNEQYF. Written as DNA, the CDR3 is TGCAGCGTTGAAGACACGGGGAACGAGCAGTACTTC.

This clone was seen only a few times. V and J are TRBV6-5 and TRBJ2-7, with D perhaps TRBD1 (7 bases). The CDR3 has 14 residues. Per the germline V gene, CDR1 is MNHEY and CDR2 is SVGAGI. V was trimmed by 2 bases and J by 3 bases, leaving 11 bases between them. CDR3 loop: CASSYGQGGYEQYF. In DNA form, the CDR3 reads TGTGCCAGCAGTTACGGGCAGGGGGGCTACGAGCAGTACTTC.

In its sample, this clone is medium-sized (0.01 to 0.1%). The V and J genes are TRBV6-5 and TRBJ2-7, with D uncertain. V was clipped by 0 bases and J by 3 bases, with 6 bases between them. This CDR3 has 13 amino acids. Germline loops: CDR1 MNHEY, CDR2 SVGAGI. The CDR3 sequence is CASSYSLDYEQYF. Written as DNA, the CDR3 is TGTGCCAGCAGTTACTCGCTAGACTACGAGCAGTACTTC.

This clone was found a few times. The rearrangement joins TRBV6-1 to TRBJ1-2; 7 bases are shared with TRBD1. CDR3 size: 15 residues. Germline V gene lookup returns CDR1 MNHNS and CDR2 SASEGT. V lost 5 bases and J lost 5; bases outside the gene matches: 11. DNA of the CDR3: TGTGCCAGCAGTCCCTTGAGAGGGGGCAGGTATGGCTACACCTTC. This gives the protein CASSPLRGGRYGYTF.

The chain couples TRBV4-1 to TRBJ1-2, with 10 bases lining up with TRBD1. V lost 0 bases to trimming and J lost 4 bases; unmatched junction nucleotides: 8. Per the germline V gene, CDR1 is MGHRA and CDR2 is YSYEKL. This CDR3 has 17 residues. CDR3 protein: CASSQDIGTGAFYGYTF. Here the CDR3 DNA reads TGCGCCAGCAGCCAAGATATCGGGACAGGGGCTTTCTATGGCTACACCTTC.

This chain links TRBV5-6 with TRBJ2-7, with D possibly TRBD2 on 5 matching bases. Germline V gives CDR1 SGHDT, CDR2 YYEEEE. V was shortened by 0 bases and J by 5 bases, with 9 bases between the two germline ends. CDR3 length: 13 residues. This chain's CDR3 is CASSLAREHEQYF. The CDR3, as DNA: TGTGCCAGCAGCTTGGCCCGGGAACACGAGCAGTACTTC.

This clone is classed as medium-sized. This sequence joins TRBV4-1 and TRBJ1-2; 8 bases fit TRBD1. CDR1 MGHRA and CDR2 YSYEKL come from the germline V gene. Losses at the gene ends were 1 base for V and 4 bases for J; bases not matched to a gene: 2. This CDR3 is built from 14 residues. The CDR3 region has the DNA TGCGCCAGCAGCCAAGTGGGGACAGGCTATGGCTACACCTTC. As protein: CASSQVGTGYGYTF.

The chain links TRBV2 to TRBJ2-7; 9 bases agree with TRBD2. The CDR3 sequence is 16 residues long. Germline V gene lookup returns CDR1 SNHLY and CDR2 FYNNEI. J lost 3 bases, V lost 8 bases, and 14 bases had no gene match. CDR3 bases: TGTGCCAGCTTAACTTCAGGGGGGCGGGAGGGCTACGAGCAGTACTTC. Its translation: CASLTSGGREGYEQYF. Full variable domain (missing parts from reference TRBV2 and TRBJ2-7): EPEVTQTPSHQVTQMGQEVILRCVPISNHLYFYWYRQILGQKVEFLVSFYNNEISEKSEIFDDQFSVERPDGSNFTLKIRSTKLEDSAMYFCASLTSGGREGYEQYFGPGTRLTVT.

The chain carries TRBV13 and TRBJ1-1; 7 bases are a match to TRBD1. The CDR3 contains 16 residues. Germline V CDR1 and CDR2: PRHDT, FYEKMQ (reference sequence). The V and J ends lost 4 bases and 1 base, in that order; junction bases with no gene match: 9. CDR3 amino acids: CASSSTGTLGNTEAFF. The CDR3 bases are TGTGCCAGCAGCTCGACAGGGACCTTGGGGAACACTGAAGCTTTCTTT.

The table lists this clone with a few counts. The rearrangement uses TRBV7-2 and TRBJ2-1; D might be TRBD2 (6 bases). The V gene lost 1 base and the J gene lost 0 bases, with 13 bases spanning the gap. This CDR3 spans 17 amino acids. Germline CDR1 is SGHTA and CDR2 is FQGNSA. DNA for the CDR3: TGTGCCAGCAGCTTAGGCGGGGCGGGGAGCTCCTACAATGAGCAGTTCTTC. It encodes CASSLGGAGSSYNEQFF.

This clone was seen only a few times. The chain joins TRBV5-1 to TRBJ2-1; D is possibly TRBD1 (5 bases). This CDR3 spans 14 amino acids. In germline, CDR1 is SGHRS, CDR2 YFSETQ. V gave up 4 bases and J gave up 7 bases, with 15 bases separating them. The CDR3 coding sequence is TGCGCCAGCAGCCGGTCCCAAAGGGGAAATGAGCAGTTCTTC. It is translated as CASSRSQRGNEQFF.

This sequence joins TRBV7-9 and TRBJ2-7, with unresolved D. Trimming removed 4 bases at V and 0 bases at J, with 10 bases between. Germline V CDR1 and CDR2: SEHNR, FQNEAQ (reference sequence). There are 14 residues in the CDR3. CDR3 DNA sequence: TGTGCCAGCAGCTCCCCAGCTAGCTCCTACGAGCAGTACTTC. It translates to CASSSPASSYEQYF.

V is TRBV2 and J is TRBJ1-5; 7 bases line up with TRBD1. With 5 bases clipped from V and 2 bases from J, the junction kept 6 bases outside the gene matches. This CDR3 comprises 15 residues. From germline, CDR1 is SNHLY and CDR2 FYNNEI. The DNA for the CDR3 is TGTGCCAGCAGTAGACAGGGAAGAGGCAATCAGCCCCAGCATTTT. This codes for CASSRQGRGNQPQHF.

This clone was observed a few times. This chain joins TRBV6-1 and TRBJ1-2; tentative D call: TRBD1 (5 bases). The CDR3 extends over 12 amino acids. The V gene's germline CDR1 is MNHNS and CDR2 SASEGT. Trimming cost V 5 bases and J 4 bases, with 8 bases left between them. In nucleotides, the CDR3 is TGTGCCAGCAGTTCAGGGCTCTATGGCTACACCTTC. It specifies CASSSGLYGYTF.

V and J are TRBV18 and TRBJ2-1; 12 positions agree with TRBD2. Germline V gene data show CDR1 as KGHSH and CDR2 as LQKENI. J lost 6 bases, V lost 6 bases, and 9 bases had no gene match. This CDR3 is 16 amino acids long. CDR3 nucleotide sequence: TGTGCCAGCTCGCAACGACTAGCGGGAGACTCCAATGAGCAGTTCTTC. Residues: CASSQRLAGDSNEQFF.

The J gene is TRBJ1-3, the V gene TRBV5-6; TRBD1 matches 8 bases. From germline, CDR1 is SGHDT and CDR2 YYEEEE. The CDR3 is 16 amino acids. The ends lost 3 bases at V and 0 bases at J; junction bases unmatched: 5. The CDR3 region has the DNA TGTGCCAGCAGCTCGGACAGGGTGGGCTCTGGAAACACCATATATTTT. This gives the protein CASSSDRVGSGNTIYF.

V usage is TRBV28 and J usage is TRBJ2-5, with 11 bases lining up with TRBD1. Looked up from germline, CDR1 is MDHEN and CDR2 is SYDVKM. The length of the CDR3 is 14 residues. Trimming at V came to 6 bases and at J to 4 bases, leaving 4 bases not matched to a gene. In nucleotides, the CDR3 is TGTGCCAGCAGCCAGGACAGGGGGCGAGAGACCCAGTACTTC. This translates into CASSQDRGRETQYF. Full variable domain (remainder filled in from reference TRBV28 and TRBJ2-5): DVKVTQSSRYLVKRTGEKVFLECVQDMDHENMFWYRQDPGLGLRLIYFSYDVKMKEKGDIPEGYSVSREKKERFSLILESASTNQTSMYLCASSQDRGRETQYFGPGTRLLVL.

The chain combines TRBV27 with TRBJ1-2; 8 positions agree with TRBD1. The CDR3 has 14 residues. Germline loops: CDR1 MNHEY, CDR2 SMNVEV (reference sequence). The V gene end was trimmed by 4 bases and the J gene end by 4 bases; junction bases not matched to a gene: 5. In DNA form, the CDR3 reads TGTGCCAGCAGTTCGACAGGGGTGGCCTATGGCTACACCTTC. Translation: CASSSTGVAYGYTF.

CDR3 in amino acids: CASSHGQVSYEQYF. The CDR3 bases are TGTGCCAGCAGCCATGGGCAGGTCTCCTACGAGCAGTACTTC. The rearrangement links TRBV11-2 to TRBJ2-7; D is undetermined. V was pared by 5 bases and J by 0 bases, with 11 bases between. Germline-derived CDR1 and CDR2 are SGHAT and FQNNGV. This CDR3 contains 14 residues.

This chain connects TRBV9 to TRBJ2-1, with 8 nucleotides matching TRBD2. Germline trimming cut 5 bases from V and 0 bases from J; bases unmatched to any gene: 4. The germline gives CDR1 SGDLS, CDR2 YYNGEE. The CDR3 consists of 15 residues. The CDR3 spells CASSESGSSYNEQFF. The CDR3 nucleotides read TGTGCCAGCAGTGAGAGCGGGAGCTCCTACAATGAGCAGTTCTTC.

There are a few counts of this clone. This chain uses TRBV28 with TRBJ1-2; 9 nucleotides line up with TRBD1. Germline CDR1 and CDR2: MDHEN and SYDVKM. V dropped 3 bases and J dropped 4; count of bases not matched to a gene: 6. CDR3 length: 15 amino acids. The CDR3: CASSFEDRGSYGYTF. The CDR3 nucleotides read TGTGCCAGCAGTTTTGAGGACAGGGGATCCTATGGCTACACCTTC.